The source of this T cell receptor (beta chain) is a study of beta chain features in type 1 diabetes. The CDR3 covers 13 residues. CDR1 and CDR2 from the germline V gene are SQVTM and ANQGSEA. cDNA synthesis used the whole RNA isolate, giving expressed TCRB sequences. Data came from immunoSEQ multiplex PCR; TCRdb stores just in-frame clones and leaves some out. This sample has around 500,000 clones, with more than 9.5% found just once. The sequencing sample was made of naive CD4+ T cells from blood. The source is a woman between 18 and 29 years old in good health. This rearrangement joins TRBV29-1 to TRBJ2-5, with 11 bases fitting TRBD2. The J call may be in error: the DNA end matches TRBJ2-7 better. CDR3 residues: CSASGTSGYEQYF. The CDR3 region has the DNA TGCAGCGCCTCCGGGACTAGCGGTTACGAGCAGTACTTC.